What follows are 9 T cell receptor beta chains derived from one specimen sequenced in a study of cytomegalovirus exposure and HLA in healthy donors. PCR involved 60 Vbeta and 13 Jbeta primers. This table comes from immunoSEQ multiplex PCR, and its TCRdb copy is limited to in-frame clones, with some not included. The sample lists under 200,000 clones, roughly 80% seen once, with under 1.5% in the top ten. Sequencing was carried out using PBMCs. The receptors come from a woman in her twenties or thirties in good health and CMV-seronegative.

This clone appeared a single time. The rearrangement links TRBV5-6 to TRBJ2-3, with 7 bases aligning to TRBD2. Unmatched junction bases numbered 9, after V lost 4 bases and J lost 1 base. Germline V gene data show CDR1 as SGHDT and CDR2 as YYEEEE. This CDR3 is built from 16 residues. The chain's CDR3 is CASSLWGLLRTDTQYF. The CDR3 DNA reads as TGTGCCAGCAGCCTGTGGGGACTATTACGCACAGATACGCAGTATTTT. The full variable domain, rest sourced from reference TRBV5-6 and TRBJ2-3, is DAGVTQSPTHLIKTRGQQVTLRCSPKSGHDTVSWYQQALGQGPQFIFQYYEEEERQRGNFPDRFSGHQFPNYSSELNVNALLLGDSALYLCASSLWGLLRTDTQYFGPGTRLTVL.

This clone was observed a handful of times. V is TRBV5-6 and J is TRBJ2-6; D is possibly TRBD1 (5 bases). Trimming shortened V by 1 base and J by 4 bases, and 9 bases separated the two germline ends. This CDR3 is built from 15 residues. Germline CDR1 reads SGHDT; CDR2 reads YYEEEE. The CDR3 loop is CASSLSGHGANVLTF. The DNA of the CDR3 is TGTGCCAGCAGCTTGTCAGGGCACGGGGCCAACGTCCTGACTTTC.

The J gene is TRBJ1-2, the V gene TRBV2, with D perhaps TRBD1 (5 bases). The CDR3 contains 13 residues. V was trimmed by 8 bases and J by 0 bases, leaving 10 bases between them. Germline V CDR1 and CDR2: SNHLY, FYNNEI. This chain's CDR3 is CASGGEANYGYTF. The CDR3 bases are TGTGCCAGCGGGGGGGAGGCTAACTATGGCTACACCTTC. Full variable domain (rest looked up from reference TRBV2 and TRBJ1-2): EPEVTQTPSHQVTQMGQEVILRCVPISNHLYFYWYRQILGQKVEFLVSFYNNEISEKSEIFDDQFSVERPDGSNFTLKIRSTKLEDSAMYFCASGGEANYGYTFGSGTRLTVV.

The V gene is TRBV6-5, the J gene TRBJ1-1, with 8 bases identical to TRBD1. Losses at the gene ends were 5 bases for V and 5 bases for J; bases not matched to a gene: 7. From germline, CDR1 is MNHEY and CDR2 SVGAGI. The CDR3 is made up of 14 amino acids. The DNA for the CDR3 is TGTGCCAGCAGTGACTGGGACAGGAGGACTGAAGCTTTCTTT. Translating it yields CASSDWDRRTEAFF.

Only a few counts were recorded for this clone. The chain employs TRBV5-1 and TRBJ1-2, with 9 bases lining up with TRBD1. The germline V gene encodes CDR1 SGHRS and CDR2 YFSETQ. The J segment lost 8 bases and the V segment lost 3 bases, leaving 5 bases of the junction unmatched. This CDR3 contains 13 residues. CDR3 sequence: CASSSQGAIGYTF. DNA of the CDR3: TGCGCCAGCAGCTCACAGGGGGCTATCGGCTACACCTTC.

This clone was found once. The junction departs from the called germline gene at one end, perhaps through a read error. The CDR3 bases are TGTGCCAGCAGCCTAGGAGGGGTGTTGCGGGGGGGCACAGATACGCAGTATTTT. This codes for CASSLGGVLRGGTDTQYF. The chain carries TRBV13 and TRBJ2-3, with 8 nucleotides matching TRBD2. The germline CDR1 and CDR2 sequences are PRHDT and FYEKMQ (reference sequence). CDR3 length equals 18 residues.

In nucleotides, the CDR3 is TGTGCCAGCAGCCCGCACCGGGACAGGGGGATGAACACTGAAGCTTTCTTT. Translation gives CASSPHRDRGMNTEAFF. J is TRBJ1-1 and V is TRBV7-9, with 11 bases aligning to TRBD1. Germline V gene lookup returns CDR1 SEHNR and CDR2 FQNEAQ (reference sequence). This CDR3 contains 17 residues. Losses at the gene ends were 5 bases for V and 0 bases for J; bases not matched to a gene: 8.

A few counts support this clone. Other nucleotide sequences from this sample produce the same CDR3. The V call is TRBV6-1, the J call TRBJ2-5; 9 bases agree with TRBD2. The CDR3 is 13 amino acids. V trimming: 9 bases; J trimming: 3 bases; junction bases outside the gene matches: 5. Germline V gives CDR1 MNHNS, CDR2 SASEGT. The chain's CDR3 is CARPGLAKETQYF. CDR3 nucleotide sequence: TGTGCCAGACCGGGACTAGCAAAAGAGACCCAGTACTTC.

This CDR3 reads CASSQAAARGSSYNEQFF. The CDR3 bases are TGTGCCAGCAGCCAAGCGGCCGCCCGGGGGAGCTCCTACAATGAGCAGTTCTTC. V usage is TRBV4-2 and J usage is TRBJ2-1, with a tentative D call TRBD2 (6 bases). V was shortened by 1 base and J by 0 bases, with 16 bases between the two germline ends. Germline V CDR1 and CDR2: LGHNA, YNFKEQ. CDR3 length equals 18 residues.